This TCR beta chain appears in the sequencing data of a study of blood T cell repertoires in COVID-19 (TCRdb year 2020). In the study overall: Samples from collaborators originated in the United States, Italy and Spain and spanned both the acute and convalescent phases of COVID-19. The prospective study material was composed of cDNA or gDNA derived from T cells, B-cell-depleted T cells, or PBMCs. The dataset comprised deeply sampled blood TCRbeta repertoires from subjects exposed to, actively infected with, or recovered from COVID-19. The repertoires were released in a freely available public database meant as a resource for research on the immune response to SARS-CoV-2. The samples were drawn from the first 160 participants of the ongoing ImmuneRACE study and from 1,200 or so subjects provided by 6 global collaborators. The sample metadata nearly always contained a de-identified subject ID, COVID-19 status, age in years and sex. Where HLA class I and class II types were available, the types were taken from metadata supplied by the sample provider, not from assay-based typing. The paper's findings and limits, for the study overall: The quantity of clinical and demographic metadata differed by source and by participant and was supplied without curation.

In the case of this clone: Its specific antigen is unknown. No quality values exist for individual bases; no much larger clone is one base distant.

Each collaborating institution followed its own protocols to collect whole blood in K2EDTA tubes. Collaborator samples were shipped for TCRbeta analysis as frozen whole blood, isolated PBMCs, or DNA extracted from either sample type. Looking up the germline V gene yields CDR1 MDHEN and CDR2 SYDVKM. From its cysteine to its phenylalanine, the CDR3 spans 17 amino acids. Only the CDR3 DNA stays, 51 bases, in frame from base 1. Trimmed from V: 3 bases; trimmed from J: 4 bases; junction bases lacking a gene match: 13. The immunoSEQ Assay, a bias-controlled multiplex PCR, was used to amplify TCRbeta CDR3 regions from genomic DNA. The original pipeline was this. The number of nucleated cells in each sample was estimated from the amplification of reference gene primers within the assay. Sequence reads were collapsed and filtered to measure the absolute abundance of every unique TCRbeta CDR3 rearrangement. For each sample, productive Simpson clonality was calculated as the square root of Simpson's diversity index over productive rearrangements. Not all clones reach the TCRdb copy of this immuneACCESS table, which keeps in-frame sequences only. Checked studies attribute under half of the gap to unresolved V genes and leave the rest unexplained. V, J and clone size were drawn from that table, and D and trimming were deduced from the DNA. This sample comprises about 240,000 clones, approximately 80% of them detected only once. In total, the top ten clones hold 4.7% of the sample.

The sequence came from a woman in her 70s with acute or convalescent COVID-19. This chain is built from TRBV28 and TRBJ1-2, with 8 bases aligning to TRBD1. What was sequenced was peripheral blood. Here is the DNA: TGTGCCAGCAGTTTCGTGGCAGGGGGCGTTCTCGGCTATGGCTACACCTTC. This codes for CASSFVAGGVLGYGYTF.